These 20 T cell receptor beta chains were sequenced from one sample in a study of blood T cell repertoires in COVID-19. The method was immunoSEQ multiplex PCR; TCRdb's version includes in-frame clones alone and lacks a portion of them. The sample holds over 130,000 clones, 75% to 80% seen once. The specimen sequenced was peripheral blood. The receptor set was obtained from a woman aged 45-59 years with active or convalescent COVID-19.

V and J are TRBV2 and TRBJ2-7; 9 bases align to TRBD2. The CDR3 is 13 residues long. In germline, CDR1 is SNHLY, CDR2 FYNNEI. The junction had 3 bases not matched to a gene; V was cut back by 3 bases and J by 6 bases. The CDR3 reads CASSENSGSEQYF. DNA of the CDR3: TGTGCCAGCAGTGAGAATAGCGGGAGCGAGCAGTACTTC.

The gene calls are TRBV5-1 and TRBJ1-1; the D is unclear. The CDR3 consists of 15 residues. Trimming removed 2 bases at V and 3 bases at J, with 14 bases between. Germline V CDR1 and CDR2: SGHRS, YFSETQ. CDR3 region: CASSLPGRSHTEAFF. In nucleotides, the CDR3 is TGCGCCAGCAGCTTACCCGGGAGGTCCCACACTGAAGCTTTCTTT.

The rearrangement joins TRBV7-9 to TRBJ2-1; D may be TRBD1 (6 bases). In germline, CDR1 is SEHNR, CDR2 FQNEAQ (reference sequence). The CDR3 runs to 13 residues. V lost 5 bases and J 4 bases, leaving 9 bases between the germline ends. CDR3 amino acids: CASSQGQYNEQFF. The CDR3 nucleotides are TGTGCCAGCAGCCAAGGACAGTACAATGAGCAGTTCTTC.

The rearrangement uses TRBV6-5 and TRBJ1-2; D is possibly TRBD1 (6 bases). The germline gives CDR1 MNHEY, CDR2 SVGAGI. Trimming removed 2 bases from V and 6 bases from J, with 16 bases in between. The CDR3 is made up of 15 amino acids. CDR3 nucleotide sequence: TGTGCCAGCAGTTACCGGGAACAGGGCGTTGATGGCTACACCTTC. This encodes CASSYREQGVDGYTF.

This chain joins TRBV18 and TRBJ2-7, with TRBD1 as a possible D gene (5 bases). The CDR3 is 14 residues long. Trimming cost V 2 bases and J 5 bases, with 13 bases left between them. CDR1 and CDR2 from the germline V gene are KGHSH and LQKENI. CDR3 sequence: CASSPLPGPDEQYF. The CDR3, as DNA: TGTGCCAGCTCACCATTACCAGGGCCGGACGAGCAGTACTTC. Full variable domain (missing parts from reference TRBV18 and TRBJ2-7): NAGVMQNPRHLVRRRGQEARLRCSPMKGHSHVYWYRQLPEEGLKFMVYLQKENIIDESGMPKERFSAEFPKEGPSILRIQQVVRGDSAAYFCASSPLPGPDEQYFGPGTRLTVT.

The V call is TRBV19, the J call TRBJ1-2, with D maybe TRBD1 (6 bases). Trimming cost V 5 bases and J 4 bases, with 17 bases left between them. Germline CDR1 LNHDA, CDR2 SQIVND (reference sequence). This CDR3 region has 15 residues. CDR3 protein: CASSPDRADVYGYTF. The CDR3 bases are TGTGCCAGTAGTCCGGACAGAGCAGACGTCTATGGCTACACCTTC.

The chain joins TRBV7-9 to TRBJ1-1; no clear D. The CDR3 totals 12 residues. Trimming took off 5 bases at V and 3 bases at J, with 7 bases between the two ends. Per germline, CDR1 SEHNR and CDR2 FQNEAQ (reference sequence). In nucleotides, the CDR3 is TGTGCCAGCAGCCGAGGGTACACTGAAGCTTTCTTT. This sequence encodes CASSRGYTEAFF.

Details on this clone: Within the sample, other DNA sequences also encode this same CDR3. This rearrangement joins TRBV4-3 to TRBJ1-2; D possibly corresponds to TRBD1 (6 bases). CDR1 is LGHNA, CDR2 YSLEER, per germline. The germline V and J ends were trimmed by 0 bases and 3 bases, with 11 bases remaining between them. The CDR3 is made up of 15 amino acids. This CDR3 is CASSQDRGSDYGYTF. CDR3 nucleotide sequence: TGCGCCAGCAGCCAAGACAGGGGTTCGGACTATGGCTACACCTTC.

The rearrangement joins TRBV4-1 to TRBJ1-4; TRBD1 matches 8 bases. With V trimmed by 3 bases and J by 7 bases, 10 bases remained unmatched. Per germline, CDR1 MGHRA and CDR2 YSYEKL. CDR3 length: 16 amino acids. DNA of the CDR3: TGCGCCAGCAGCCATGATAGACAGGGGATAGGTGAAAAACTGTTTTTT. Its translation is CASSHDRQGIGEKLFF.

This rearrangement joins TRBV28 to TRBJ1-2, with no clear D. The CDR3 runs 11 residues. From germline, CDR1 is MDHEN and CDR2 SYDVKM. Trimming removed 6 bases from V and 5 bases from J, with 7 bases in between. In DNA form, the CDR3 reads TGTGCCAGCAGCTCGGGGTATGGCTACACCTTC. It yields the protein CASSSGYGYTF.

This chain joins TRBV7-6 and TRBJ2-5; TRBD1 agrees at 9 bases. The V gene's germline CDR1 is SGHVS and CDR2 FNYEAQ. Trimming at V came to 6 bases and at J to 5 bases, leaving 13 bases not matched to a gene. The CDR3 runs to 16 residues. CDR3 loop: CASRARAGQGKETQYF. The CDR3 DNA reads as TGTGCCAGCAGGGCGCGCGCAGGACAGGGGAAGGAGACCCAGTACTTC.

The chain couples TRBV15 to TRBJ2-7; 11 positions match TRBD1. CDR3 length equals 15 residues. Germline V gene sequence: CDR1 LNHNV, CDR2 YYDKDF (reference sequence). The trim removed 5 bases at V and 4 bases at J, leaving 7 bases unmatched. CDR3: CATSRGTGGFYEQYF. The CDR3 DNA follows: TGTGCCACCAGCCGAGGGACAGGGGGTTTTTACGAGCAGTACTTC. The whole variable domain, remainder taken from reference TRBV15 and TRBJ2-7, is DAMVIQNPRYQVTQFGKPVTLSCSQTLNHNVMYWYQQKSSQAPKLLFHYYDKDFNNEADTPDNFQSRRPNTSFCFLDIRSPGLGDTAMYLCATSRGTGGFYEQYFGPGTRLTVT.

J is TRBJ2-2 and V is TRBV7-6, with TRBD1 matching 10 bases. The CDR3 consists of 15 residues. V shed 5 bases, J shed 7 bases, and the junction held 7 bases outside the gene matches. Germline V gene sequence: CDR1 SGHVS, CDR2 FNYEAQ. The CDR3 sequence is CASSDRGLNDGELFF. In DNA form, the CDR3 reads TGTGCCAGCAGCGACAGGGGGCTGAACGACGGGGAGCTGTTTTTT.

This clone came up a few times. V gene TRBV21-1 combines with J gene TRBJ1-5; the DNA was not compared with TRBD1, the D call given in the table. TRBV21-1 is a documented pseudogene. The CDR3 contains 15 residues. The CDR3 nucleotides read TGTGCCAGCAGCAAAGGCCCAAGGGGGTACCAGCCCCAGCATTTT. It codes for CASSKGPRGYQPQHF.

The chain employs TRBV5-6 and TRBJ2-7, with D possibly being TRBD1 (8 bases). Per germline, CDR1 SGHDT and CDR2 YYEEEE. Trimming shortened V by 2 bases and J by 2 bases, and 11 bases separated the two germline ends. The CDR3 loop spans 14 amino acids. The CDR3 DNA reads TGTGCCAGCAGCTTAGCGGGACAGGCCTACGAGCAGTACTTC. It translates to CASSLAGQAYEQYF.

This chain joins TRBV30 and TRBJ1-3; the match to TRBD1 covers 8 bases. J gave up 1 base and V 4 bases, and 6 bases lay outside the gene matches. Germline-derived CDR1 and CDR2 are GTSNPN and SVGIG (reference sequence). The CDR3 is 15 amino acids. The CDR3 reads CAWTRGPVSGNTIYF. For the CDR3, the DNA is TGTGCCTGGACCAGGGGGCCTGTGTCTGGAAACACCATATATTTT.

A few counts support this clone. The gene calls are TRBV4-3 and TRBJ2-3; D gene ambiguous. The germline CDR1 and CDR2 sequences are LGHNA and YSLEER. The CDR3 loop spans 14 amino acids. V lost 0 bases and J lost 4, with 8 bases in between. CDR3 in DNA: TGCGCCAGCAGCCAAGATCGCGCTCCAGATACGCAGTATTTT. This codes for CASSQDRAPDTQYF.

V gene TRBV19 combines with J gene TRBJ1-2, with D unresolved. This CDR3 contains 13 residues. The ends were cut back, 5 bases at V and 5 bases at J, with 12 bases in the middle. CDR1 is LNHDA, CDR2 SQIVND, per germline (reference sequence). CDR3 bases: TGTGCCAGTAGTTTGGAGGATGGTTATGGCTACACCTTC. Encoded protein: CASSLEDGYGYTF.

V usage is TRBV21-1 and J usage is TRBJ1-2; the table calls TRBD1, which could not be checked here. TRBV21-1 is given as a pseudogene. The length of the CDR3 is 15 residues. The DNA of the CDR3 is TGTGCCAGCAGCAAAAGGGACAGGGTGTTGAGGGGCTACACCTTC. This codes for CASSKRDRVLRGYTF.

The rearrangement joins TRBV19 to TRBJ1-2; 8 nucleotides align to TRBD1. Germline CDR1 is LNHDA and CDR2 is SQIVND (reference sequence). Trimming took 3 bases from V and 4 from J; bases not matched to a gene: 7. CDR3 length equals 15 residues. CDR3 in amino acids: CASSMTGAAGYGYTF. The CDR3 bases are TGTGCCAGTAGTATGACAGGGGCTGCTGGCTATGGCTACACCTTC. The complete variable domain, with remaining parts taken from reference TRBV19 and TRBJ1-2, reads DGGITQSPKYLFRKEGQNVTLSCEQNLNHDAMYWYRQDPGQGLRLIYYSQIVNDFQKGDIAEGYSVSREKKESFPLTVTSAQKNPTAFYLCASSMTGAAGYGYTFGSGTRLTVV.